The 4 T cell receptor beta chains presented below share a single source sample, sequenced in a study of cytomegalovirus exposure and HLA in healthy donors. Measured with immunoSEQ multiplex PCR; TCRdb has only the in-frame clones, and not every one. The table includes about 200,000 clones, roughly 88% detected once. Sequenced: PBMCs. These receptors were collected from a woman aged 25 to 45 in good health and CMV-seropositive.

This clone was observed a handful of times. The rearrangement joins TRBV7-9 to TRBJ2-7, with D possibly matching TRBD1 (5 bases). The CDR3 is made up of 14 amino acids. Trimming removed 5 bases at V and 0 bases at J, with 11 bases between. Germline V gene lookup returns CDR1 SEHNR and CDR2 FQNEAQ (reference sequence). The CDR3 loop reads CASSAQETSYEQYF. CDR3 in DNA: TGTGCCAGCAGCGCACAGGAGACCTCCTACGAGCAGTACTTC.

The chain joins TRBV25-1 to TRBJ2-7; D remains ambiguous. V was shortened by 0 bases and J by 4 bases, with 7 bases between the two germline ends. Germline V lookup: CDR1 MGHDK, CDR2 SYGVNS. The CDR3 runs 13 residues. In DNA form, the CDR3 reads TGTGCCAGCAGTGAATATGGGCATTACGAGCAGTACTTC. Its translation is CASSEYGHYEQYF.

The V and J genes are TRBV27 and TRBJ1-1, with TRBD1 matching 7 bases. The V gene's germline CDR1 is MNHEY and CDR2 SMNVEV (reference sequence). J gave up 9 bases and V 6 bases, and 7 bases lay outside the gene matches. The CDR3 is 12 residues long. Here the CDR3 DNA reads TGTGCCAGCAGCTCCTTAGGGGGCCAAGCTTTCTTT. It translates to CASSSLGGQAFF.

V and J are TRBV12-5 and TRBJ1-1; D might be TRBD1 (6 bases). Looked up from germline, CDR1 is LGHNT and CDR2 is FRNRAP. V shed 6 bases and J shed 1 base, with 18 bases lying between them. The CDR3 is 16 residues long. In DNA, the CDR3 is TGTGCTAGTGGAACCCGGGGACACCAAAAGAACACTGAAGCTTTCTTT. Its translation is CASGTRGHQKNTEAFF.